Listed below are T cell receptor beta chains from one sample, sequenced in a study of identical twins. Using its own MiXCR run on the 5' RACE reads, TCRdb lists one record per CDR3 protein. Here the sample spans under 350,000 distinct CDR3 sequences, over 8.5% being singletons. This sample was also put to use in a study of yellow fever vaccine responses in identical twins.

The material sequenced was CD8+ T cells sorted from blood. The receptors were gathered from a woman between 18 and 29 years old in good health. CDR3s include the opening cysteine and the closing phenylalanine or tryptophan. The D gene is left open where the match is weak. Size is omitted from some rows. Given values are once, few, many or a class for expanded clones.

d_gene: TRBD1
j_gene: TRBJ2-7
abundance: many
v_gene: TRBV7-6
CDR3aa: CASSLALQDRGDYEQYF
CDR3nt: TGTGCCAGCAGCTTAGCCCTCCAGGACAGGGGCGACTACGAGCAGTACTTC

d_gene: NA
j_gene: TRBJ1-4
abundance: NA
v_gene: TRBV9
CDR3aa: CASSVGDSSNEKLFF
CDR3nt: TGTGCCAGCAGCGTAGGGGACTCATCTAATGAAAAACTGTTTTTT

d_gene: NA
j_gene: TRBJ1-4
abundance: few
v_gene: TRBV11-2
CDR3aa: CASSSTGTLNEKLFF
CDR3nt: TGTGCCAGCAGCTCTACAGGGACTTTAAATGAAAAACTGTTTTTT

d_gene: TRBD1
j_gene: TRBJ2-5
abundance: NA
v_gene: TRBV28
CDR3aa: CASKTGTGEATETQYF
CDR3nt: TGTGCCAGCAAAACCGGGACAGGGGAAGCGACAGAGACCCAGTACTTC

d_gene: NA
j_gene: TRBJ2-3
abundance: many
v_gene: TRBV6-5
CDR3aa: CASSYSGVGTDTQYF
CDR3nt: TGTGCCAGCAGTTACTCTGGGGTTGGCACAGATACGCAGTATTTT

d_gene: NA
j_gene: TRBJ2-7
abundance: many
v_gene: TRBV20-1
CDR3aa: CSAGAGDGLVEQYF
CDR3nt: TGCAGTGCGGGGGCGGGGGACGGATTGGTCGAGCAGTACTTC

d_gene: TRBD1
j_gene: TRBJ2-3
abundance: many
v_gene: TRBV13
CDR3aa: CASSRQGLTDTQYF
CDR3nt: TGTGCCAGCAGTCGACAGGGTCTCACAGATACGCAGTATTTT

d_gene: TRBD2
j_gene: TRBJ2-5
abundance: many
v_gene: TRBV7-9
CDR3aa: CASSSQLAGVSETQYF
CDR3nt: TGTGCCAGCAGCTCTCAACTAGCGGGGGTCAGCGAGACCCAGTACTTC

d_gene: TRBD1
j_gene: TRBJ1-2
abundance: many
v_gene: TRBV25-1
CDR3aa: CASSMTGNYGYTF
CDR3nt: TGTGCCAGCAGCATGACAGGGAACTATGGCTACACCTTC

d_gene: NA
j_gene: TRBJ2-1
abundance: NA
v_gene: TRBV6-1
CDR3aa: CASSEDGDSSYNEQFF
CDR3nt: TGTGCCAGCAGTGAAGACGGCGACAGCTCCTACAATGAGCAGTTCTTC

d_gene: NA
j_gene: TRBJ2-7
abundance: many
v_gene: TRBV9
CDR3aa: CASSPQGDDRTYEQYF
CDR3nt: TGTGCCAGCAGCCCTCAAGGGGATGACAGGACTTACGAGCAGTACTTC

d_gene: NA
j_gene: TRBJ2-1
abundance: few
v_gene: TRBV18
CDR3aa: CASSFPGLTYNEQFF
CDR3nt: TGTGCCAGCTCATTTCCGGGACTCACCTACAATGAGCAGTTCTTC

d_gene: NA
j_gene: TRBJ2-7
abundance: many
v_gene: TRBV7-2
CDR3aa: CASSLARTRNYEQYF
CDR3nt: TGTGCCAGCAGCTTAGCCAGGACTCGAAACTACGAGCAGTACTTC

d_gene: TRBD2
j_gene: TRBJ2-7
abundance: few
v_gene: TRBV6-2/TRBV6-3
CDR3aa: CASSGPGLAAYEQYF
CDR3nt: TGTGCCAGCAGTGGACCGGGACTAGCGGCCTACGAGCAGTACTTC

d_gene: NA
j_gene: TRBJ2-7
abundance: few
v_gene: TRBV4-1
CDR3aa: CASSGQPSQSYEQYF
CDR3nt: TGCGCCAGCAGCGGACAGCCTAGTCAATCCTACGAGCAGTACTTC

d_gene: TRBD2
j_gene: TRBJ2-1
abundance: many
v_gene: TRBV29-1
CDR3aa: CSVEGLAGGNEQFF
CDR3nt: TGCAGCGTTGAAGGGCTAGCGGGGGGCAATGAGCAGTTCTTC

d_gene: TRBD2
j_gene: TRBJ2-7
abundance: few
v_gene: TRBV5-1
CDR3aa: CASSWGVAGGYEQYF
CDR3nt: TGCGCCAGCAGCTGGGGGGTGGCGGGGGGCTACGAGCAGTACTTC

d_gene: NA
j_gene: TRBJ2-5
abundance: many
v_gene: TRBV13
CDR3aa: CASSLEDKETQYF
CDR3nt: TGTGCCAGCAGCTTAGAGGACAAAGAGACCCAGTACTTC

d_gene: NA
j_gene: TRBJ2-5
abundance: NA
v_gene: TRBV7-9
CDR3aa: CASSLRDEEETQYF
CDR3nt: TGTGCCAGCAGCCTCCGGGACGAGGAAGAGACCCAGTACTTC

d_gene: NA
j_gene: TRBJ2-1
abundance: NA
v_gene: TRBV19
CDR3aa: CASSIWGAYNEQFF
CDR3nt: TGTGCCAGTAGTATTTGGGGAGCCTACAATGAGCAGTTCTTC

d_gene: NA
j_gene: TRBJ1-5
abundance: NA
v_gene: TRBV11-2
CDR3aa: CASREAGNQPQHF
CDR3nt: TGTGCCAGCAGAGAGGCGGGAAATCAGCCCCAGCATTTT

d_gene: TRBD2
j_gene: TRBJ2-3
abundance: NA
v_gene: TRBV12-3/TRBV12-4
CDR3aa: CASSGGLAEFTDTQYF
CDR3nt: TGTGCCAGCAGCGGGGGACTAGCGGAGTTCACAGATACGCAGTATTTT

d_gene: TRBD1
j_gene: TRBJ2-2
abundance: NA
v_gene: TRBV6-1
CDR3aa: CASSSGTGLSGELFF
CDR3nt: TGTGCCAGCAGTAGCGGGACAGGGCTCTCCGGGGAGCTGTTTTTT

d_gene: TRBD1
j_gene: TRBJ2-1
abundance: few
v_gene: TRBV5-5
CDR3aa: CASSSQGPSYNEQFF
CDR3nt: TGTGCCAGCAGCTCACAGGGGCCTTCCTACAATGAGCAGTTCTTC

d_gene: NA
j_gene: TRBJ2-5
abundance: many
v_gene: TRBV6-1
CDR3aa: CASSNPGQRGETQYF
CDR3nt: TGTGCCAGCAGTAATCCGGGACAAAGGGGGGAGACCCAGTACTTC

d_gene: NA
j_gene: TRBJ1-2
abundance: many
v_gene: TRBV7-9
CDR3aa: CASSPGGANYGYTF
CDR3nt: TGTGCCAGCAGCCCTGGAGGGGCTAACTATGGCTACACCTTC

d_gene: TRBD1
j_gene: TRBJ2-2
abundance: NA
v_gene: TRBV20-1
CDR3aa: CSVLGGYRDRVSGELFF
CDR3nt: TGCAGCGTGCTAGGAGGGTATAGGGACAGGGTGTCCGGGGAGCTGTTTTTT

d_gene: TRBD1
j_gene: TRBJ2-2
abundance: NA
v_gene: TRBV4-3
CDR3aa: CASSQIQGGGELFF
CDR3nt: TGCGCCAGCAGCCAAATACAGGGGGGCGGGGAGCTGTTTTTT

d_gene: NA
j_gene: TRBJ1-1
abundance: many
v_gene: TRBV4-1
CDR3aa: CASSQGPGKTEAFF
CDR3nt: TGCGCCAGCAGCCAAGGGCCGGGAAAGACTGAAGCTTTCTTT

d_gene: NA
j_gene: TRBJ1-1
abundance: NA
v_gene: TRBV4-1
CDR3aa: CASSQFGLGTEAFF
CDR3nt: TGCGCCAGCAGCCAATTCGGGTTGGGCACTGAAGCTTTCTTT

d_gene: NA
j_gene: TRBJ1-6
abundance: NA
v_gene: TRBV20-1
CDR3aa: CSAREARENSPLHF
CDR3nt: TGCAGTGCTAGAGAGGCCAGGGAAAATTCACCCCTCCACTTT

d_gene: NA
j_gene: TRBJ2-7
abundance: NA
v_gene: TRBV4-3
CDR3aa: CASSQGLSSYEQYF
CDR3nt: TGCGCCAGCAGCCAAGGGTTAAGCTCCTACGAGCAGTACTTC

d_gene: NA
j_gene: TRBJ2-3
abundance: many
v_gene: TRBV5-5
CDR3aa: CASSPRLSYTDTQYF
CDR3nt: TGTGCCAGCAGCCCCAGACTCTCCTACACAGATACGCAGTATTTT

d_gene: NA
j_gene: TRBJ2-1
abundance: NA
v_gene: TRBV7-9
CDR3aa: CASSYQNDEQFF
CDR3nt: TGTGCCAGCAGCTACCAAAACGATGAGCAGTTCTTC

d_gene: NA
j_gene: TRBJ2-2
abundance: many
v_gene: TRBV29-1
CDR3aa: CSVEEGANTGELFF
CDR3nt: TGCAGCGTCGAAGAGGGGGCGAACACCGGGGAGCTGTTTTTT

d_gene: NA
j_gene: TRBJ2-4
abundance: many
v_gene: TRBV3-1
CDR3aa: CASSRDSWLAKNIQYF
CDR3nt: TGTGCCAGCAGCCGCGACAGTTGGCTAGCCAAAAACATTCAGTACTTC

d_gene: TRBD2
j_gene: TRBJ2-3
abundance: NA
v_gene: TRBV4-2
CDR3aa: CASSRRATRAGGPADTQYF
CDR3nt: TGTGCCAGCAGCCGGAGGGCGACTAGGGCGGGAGGGCCGGCAGATACGCAGTATTTT

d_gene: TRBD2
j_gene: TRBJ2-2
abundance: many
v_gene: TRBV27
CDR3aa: CASGTSSNAGELFF
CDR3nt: TGTGCCAGCGGGACTAGCAGCAACGCCGGGGAGCTGTTTTTT

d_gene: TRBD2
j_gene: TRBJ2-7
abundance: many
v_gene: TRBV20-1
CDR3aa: CSARRTLAGGYEQYF
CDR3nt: TGCAGTGCTAGAAGGACTCTAGCGGGGGGTTACGAGCAGTACTTC

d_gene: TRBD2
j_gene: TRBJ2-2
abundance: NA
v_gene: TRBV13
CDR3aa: CASSLGGTSLTGELFF
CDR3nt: TGTGCCAGCAGCTTAGGCGGGACTAGCCTCACCGGGGAGCTGTTTTTT

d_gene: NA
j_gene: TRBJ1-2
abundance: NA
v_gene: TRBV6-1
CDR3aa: CASSGKMTYGYTF
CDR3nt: TGTGCCAGCAGTGGGAAAATGACCTATGGCTACACCTTC

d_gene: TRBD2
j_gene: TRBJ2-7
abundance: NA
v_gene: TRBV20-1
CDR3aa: CSARDLAGGVEQYF
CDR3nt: TGCAGTGCTAGAGATCTTGCGGGAGGGGTCGAGCAGTACTTC

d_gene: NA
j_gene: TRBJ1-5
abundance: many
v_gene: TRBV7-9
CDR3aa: CASSLQQGRDQPQHF
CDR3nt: TGTGCCAGCAGCTTGCAACAGGGCAGGGATCAGCCCCAGCATTTT

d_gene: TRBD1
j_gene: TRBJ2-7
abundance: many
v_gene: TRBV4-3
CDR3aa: CASSQSQGALGGEQYF
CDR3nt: TGCGCCAGCAGCCAATCTCAGGGGGCTTTAGGAGGCGAGCAGTACTTC

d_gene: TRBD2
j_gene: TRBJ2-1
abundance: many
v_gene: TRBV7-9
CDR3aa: CASSQASGTSGYNEQFF
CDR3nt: TGTGCCAGCAGCCAAGCCTCCGGGACTAGCGGTTACAATGAGCAGTTCTTC

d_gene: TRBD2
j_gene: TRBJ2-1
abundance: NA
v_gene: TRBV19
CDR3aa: CASNLAGTYNEQFF
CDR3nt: TGTGCCAGTAATCTAGCGGGTACTTACAATGAGCAGTTCTTC